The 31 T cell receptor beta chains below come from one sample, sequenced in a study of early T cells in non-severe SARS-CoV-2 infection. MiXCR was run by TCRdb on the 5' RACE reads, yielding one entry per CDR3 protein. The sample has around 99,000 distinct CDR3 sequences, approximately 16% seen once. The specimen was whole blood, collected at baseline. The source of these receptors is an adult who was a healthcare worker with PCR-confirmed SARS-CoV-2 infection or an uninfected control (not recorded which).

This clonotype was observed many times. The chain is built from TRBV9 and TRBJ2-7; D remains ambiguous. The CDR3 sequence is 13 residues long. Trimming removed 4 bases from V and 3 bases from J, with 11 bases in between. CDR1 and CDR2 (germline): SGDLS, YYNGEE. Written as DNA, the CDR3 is TGTGCCAGCAGCCCGAGACCGAGCTACGAGCAGTACTTC. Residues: CASSPRPSYEQYF.

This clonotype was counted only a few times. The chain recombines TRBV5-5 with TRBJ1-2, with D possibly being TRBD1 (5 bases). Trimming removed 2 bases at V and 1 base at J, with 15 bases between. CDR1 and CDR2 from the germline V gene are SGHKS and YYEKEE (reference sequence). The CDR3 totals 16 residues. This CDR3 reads CASSFDLAGGNYGYTF. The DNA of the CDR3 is TGTGCCAGCAGCTTCGACCTGGCGGGGGGTAACTATGGCTACACCTTC.

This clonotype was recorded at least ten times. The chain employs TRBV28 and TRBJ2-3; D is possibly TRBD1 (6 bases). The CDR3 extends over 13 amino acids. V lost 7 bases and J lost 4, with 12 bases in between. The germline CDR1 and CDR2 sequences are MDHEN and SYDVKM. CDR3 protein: CASIDNRADTQYF. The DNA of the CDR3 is TGTGCCAGCATCGACAACAGGGCAGATACGCAGTATTTT.

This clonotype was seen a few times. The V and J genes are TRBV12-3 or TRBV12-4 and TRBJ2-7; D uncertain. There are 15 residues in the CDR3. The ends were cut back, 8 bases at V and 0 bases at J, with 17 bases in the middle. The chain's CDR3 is CASGGGHKPSYEQYF. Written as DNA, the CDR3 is TGTGCCAGCGGTGGCGGCCACAAACCCTCCTACGAGCAGTACTTC.

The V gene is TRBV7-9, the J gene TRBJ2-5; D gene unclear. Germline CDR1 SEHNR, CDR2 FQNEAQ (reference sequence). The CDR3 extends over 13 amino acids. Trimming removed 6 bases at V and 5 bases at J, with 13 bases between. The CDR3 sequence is CASRSLVGETQYF. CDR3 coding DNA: TGTGCCAGCAGGTCCCTAGTGGGGGAGACCCAGTACTTC.

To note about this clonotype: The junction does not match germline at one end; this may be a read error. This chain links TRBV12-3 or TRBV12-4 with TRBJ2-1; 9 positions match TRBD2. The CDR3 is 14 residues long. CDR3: CASSVAGAYNEQFF. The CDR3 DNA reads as TGTGCCAGCAGTGTAGCGGGAGCGTACAATGAGCAGTTCTTC.

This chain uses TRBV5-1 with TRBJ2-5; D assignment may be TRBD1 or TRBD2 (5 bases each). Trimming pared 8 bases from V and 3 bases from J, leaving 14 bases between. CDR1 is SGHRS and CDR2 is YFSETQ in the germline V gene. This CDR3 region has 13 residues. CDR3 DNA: TGCGCCAGTAATAGGGACCACGAAGAGACCCAGTACTTC. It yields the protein CASNRDHEETQYF. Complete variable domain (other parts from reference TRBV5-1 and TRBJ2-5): KAGVTQTPRYLIKTRGQQVTLSCSPISGHRSVSWYQQTPGQGLQFLFEYFSETQRNKGNFPGRFSGRQFSNSRSEMNVSTLELGDSALYLCASNRDHEETQYFGPGTRLLVL.

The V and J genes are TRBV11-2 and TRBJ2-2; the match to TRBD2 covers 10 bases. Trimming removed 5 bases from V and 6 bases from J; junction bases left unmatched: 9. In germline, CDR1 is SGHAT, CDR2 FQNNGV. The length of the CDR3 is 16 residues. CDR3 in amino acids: CASSLSSGRFSGELFF. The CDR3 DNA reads TGTGCCAGCAGCCTTTCTAGCGGGAGATTTTCCGGGGAGCTGTTTTTT.

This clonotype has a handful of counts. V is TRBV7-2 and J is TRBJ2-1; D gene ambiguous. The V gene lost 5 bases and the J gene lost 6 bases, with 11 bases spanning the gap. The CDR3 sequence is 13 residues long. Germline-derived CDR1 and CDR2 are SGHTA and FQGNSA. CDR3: CASSTYTGNEQFF. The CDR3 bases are TGTGCCAGCAGCACCTACACGGGCAATGAGCAGTTCTTC.

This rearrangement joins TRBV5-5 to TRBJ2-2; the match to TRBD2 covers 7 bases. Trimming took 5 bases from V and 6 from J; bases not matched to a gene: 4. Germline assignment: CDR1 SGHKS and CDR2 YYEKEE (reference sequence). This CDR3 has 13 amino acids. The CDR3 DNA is TGTGCCAGCAGTAGACTAGCCGCCGGGGAGCTGTTTTTT. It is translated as CASSRLAAGELFF.

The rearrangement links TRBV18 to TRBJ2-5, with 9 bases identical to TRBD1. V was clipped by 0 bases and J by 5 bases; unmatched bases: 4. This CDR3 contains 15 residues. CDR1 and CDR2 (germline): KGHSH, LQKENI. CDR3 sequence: CASSPPGQGSETQYF. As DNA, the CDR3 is TGTGCCAGCTCACCACCGGGACAGGGTTCCGAGACCCAGTACTTC.

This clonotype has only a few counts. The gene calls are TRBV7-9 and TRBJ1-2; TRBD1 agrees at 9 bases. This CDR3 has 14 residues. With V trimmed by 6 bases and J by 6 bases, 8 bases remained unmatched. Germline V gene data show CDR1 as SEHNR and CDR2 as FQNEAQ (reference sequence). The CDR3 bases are TGTGCCAGCAGGCCCGGGACAGGGTCCCATGGCTACACCTTC. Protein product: CASRPGTGSHGYTF.

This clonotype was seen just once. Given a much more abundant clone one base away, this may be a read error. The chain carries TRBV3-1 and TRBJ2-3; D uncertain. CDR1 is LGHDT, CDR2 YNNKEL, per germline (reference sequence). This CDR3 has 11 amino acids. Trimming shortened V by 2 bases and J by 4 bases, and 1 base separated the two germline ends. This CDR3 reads CASSQSDTQYF. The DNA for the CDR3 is TGTGCCAGCAGCCAATCAGATACGCAGTATTTT.

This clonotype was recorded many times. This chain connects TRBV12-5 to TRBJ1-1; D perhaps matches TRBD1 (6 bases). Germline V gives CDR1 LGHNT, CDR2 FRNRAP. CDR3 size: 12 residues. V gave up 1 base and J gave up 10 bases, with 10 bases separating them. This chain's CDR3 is CASGLDTGRAFF. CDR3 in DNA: TGTGCTAGTGGTTTGGATACAGGGAGAGCTTTCTTT.

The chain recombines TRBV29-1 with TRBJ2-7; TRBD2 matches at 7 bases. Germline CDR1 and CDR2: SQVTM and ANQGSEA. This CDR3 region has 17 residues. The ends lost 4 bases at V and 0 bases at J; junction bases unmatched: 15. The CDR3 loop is CSVARVNAGGGSYEQYF. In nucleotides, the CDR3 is TGCAGCGTTGCCCGCGTTAATGCTGGCGGGGGCTCCTACGAGCAGTACTTC.

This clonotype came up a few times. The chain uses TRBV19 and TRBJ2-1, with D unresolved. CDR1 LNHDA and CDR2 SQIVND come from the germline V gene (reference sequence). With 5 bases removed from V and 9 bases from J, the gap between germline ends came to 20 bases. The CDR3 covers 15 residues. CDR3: CASSPILKGLSEQFF. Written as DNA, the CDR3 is TGTGCCAGTAGTCCCATTCTTAAGGGTTTGAGTGAGCAGTTCTTC.

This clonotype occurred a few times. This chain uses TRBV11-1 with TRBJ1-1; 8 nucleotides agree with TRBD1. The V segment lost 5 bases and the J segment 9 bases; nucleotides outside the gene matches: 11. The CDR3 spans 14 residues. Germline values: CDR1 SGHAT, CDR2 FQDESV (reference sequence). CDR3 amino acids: CASSPTPGQGKAFF. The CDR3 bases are TGTGCCAGCAGCCCTACCCCAGGACAGGGCAAAGCTTTCTTT.

The CDR3: CASSPPFELGANVLTF. Here the CDR3 DNA reads TGTGCCAGCAGCCCCCCATTTGAACTTGGGGCCAACGTCCTGACTTTC. V is TRBV7-9 and J is TRBJ2-6; D unclear. This CDR3 comprises 16 residues. Trimming left V 5 bases short and J 3 bases short, with 14 bases between. Germline V gene data show CDR1 as SEHNR and CDR2 as FQNEAQ (reference sequence).

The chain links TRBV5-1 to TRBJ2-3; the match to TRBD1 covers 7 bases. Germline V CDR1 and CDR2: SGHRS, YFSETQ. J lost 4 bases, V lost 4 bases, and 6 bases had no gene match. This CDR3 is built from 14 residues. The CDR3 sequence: CASSMTGSADTQYF. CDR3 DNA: TGCGCCAGCAGCATGACAGGGAGTGCAGATACGCAGTATTTT.

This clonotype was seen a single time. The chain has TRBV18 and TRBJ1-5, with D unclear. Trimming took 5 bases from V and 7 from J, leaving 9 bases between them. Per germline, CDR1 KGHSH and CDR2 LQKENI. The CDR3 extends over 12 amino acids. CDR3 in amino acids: CASSTVTQPQHF. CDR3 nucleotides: TGTGCCAGCTCAACAGTCACGCAGCCCCAGCATTTT.

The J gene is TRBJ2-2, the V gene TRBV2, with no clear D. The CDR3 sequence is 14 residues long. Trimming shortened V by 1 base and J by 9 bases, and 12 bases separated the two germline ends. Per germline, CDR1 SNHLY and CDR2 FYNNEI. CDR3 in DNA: TGTGCCAGCAGTGAAGGGGCCACCCCACGGGAGCTGTTTTTT. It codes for CASSEGATPRELFF.

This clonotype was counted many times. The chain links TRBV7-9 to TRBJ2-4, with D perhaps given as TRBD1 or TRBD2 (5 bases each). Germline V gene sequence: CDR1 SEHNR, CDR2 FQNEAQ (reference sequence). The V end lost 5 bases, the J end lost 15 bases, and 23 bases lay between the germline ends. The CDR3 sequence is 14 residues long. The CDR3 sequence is CASSPGWGPIWPYF. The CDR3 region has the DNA TGTGCCAGCAGCCCCGGATGGGGACCCATCTGGCCGTACTTC.

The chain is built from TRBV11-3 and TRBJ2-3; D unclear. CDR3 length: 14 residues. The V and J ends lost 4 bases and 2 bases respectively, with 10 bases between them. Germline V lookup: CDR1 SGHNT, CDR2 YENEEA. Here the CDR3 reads CASSSRLNTDTQYF. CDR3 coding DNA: TGTGCCAGCAGCTCGCGACTCAACACAGATACGCAGTATTTT.

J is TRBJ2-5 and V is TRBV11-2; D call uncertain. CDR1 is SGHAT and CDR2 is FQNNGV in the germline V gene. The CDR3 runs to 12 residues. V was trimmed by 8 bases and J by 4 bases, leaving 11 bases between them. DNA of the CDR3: TGTGCCAGCGCTGCCTCGGCAGAGACCCAGTACTTC. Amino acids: CASAASAETQYF.

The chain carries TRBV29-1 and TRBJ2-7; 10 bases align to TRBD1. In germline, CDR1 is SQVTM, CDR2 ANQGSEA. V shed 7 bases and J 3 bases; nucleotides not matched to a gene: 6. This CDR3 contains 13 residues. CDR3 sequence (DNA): TGCAGCGCTAGGACAGGGGGGGACTACGAGCAGTACTTC. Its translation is CSARTGGDYEQYF.

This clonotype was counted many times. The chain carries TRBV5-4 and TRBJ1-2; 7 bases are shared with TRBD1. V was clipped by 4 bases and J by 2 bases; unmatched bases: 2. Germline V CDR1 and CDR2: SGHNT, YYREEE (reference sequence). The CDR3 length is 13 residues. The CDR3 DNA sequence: TGTGCCAGCAGCCCGGACAGGAACTATGGCTACACCTTC. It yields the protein CASSPDRNYGYTF.

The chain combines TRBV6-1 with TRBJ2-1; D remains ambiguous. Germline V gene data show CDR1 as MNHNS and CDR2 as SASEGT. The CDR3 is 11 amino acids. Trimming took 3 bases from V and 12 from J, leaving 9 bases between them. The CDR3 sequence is CASSDLLGQFF. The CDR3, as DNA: TGTGCCAGCAGTGATCTGCTCGGGCAGTTCTTC.

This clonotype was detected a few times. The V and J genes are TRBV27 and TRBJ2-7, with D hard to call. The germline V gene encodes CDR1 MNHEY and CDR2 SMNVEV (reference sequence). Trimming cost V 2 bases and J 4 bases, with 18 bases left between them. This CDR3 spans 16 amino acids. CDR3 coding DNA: TGTGCCAGCAGTTTAGGGCCAGTAAGGTCAACTTACGAGCAGTACTTC. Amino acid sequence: CASSLGPVRSTYEQYF.

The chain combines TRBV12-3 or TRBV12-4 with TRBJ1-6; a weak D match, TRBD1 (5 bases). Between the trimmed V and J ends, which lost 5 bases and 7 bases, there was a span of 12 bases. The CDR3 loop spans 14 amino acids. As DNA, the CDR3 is TGTGCCAGCAGTCTCGCAGGGTTCAATTCACCCCTCCACTTT. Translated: CASSLAGFNSPLHF.

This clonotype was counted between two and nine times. CDR3 in DNA: TGTGCCAGCAGCTTAGGCGGATCATTGAACACTGAAGCTTTCTTT. This translates into CASSLGGSLNTEAFF. The chain recombines TRBV7-9 with TRBJ1-1, with D unclear. This CDR3 is 15 amino acids long. The V gene's germline CDR1 is SEHNR and CDR2 FQNEAQ (reference sequence). V lost 1 base to trimming and J lost 0 bases, with 9 bases between them.

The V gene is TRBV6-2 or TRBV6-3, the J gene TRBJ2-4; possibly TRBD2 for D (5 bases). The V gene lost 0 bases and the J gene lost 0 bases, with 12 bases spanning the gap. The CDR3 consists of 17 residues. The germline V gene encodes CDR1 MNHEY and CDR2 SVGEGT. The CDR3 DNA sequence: TGTGCCAGCAGTTACTCCGAAACTAGACTAGCCAAAAACATTCAGTACTTC. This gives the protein CASSYSETRLAKNIQYF.